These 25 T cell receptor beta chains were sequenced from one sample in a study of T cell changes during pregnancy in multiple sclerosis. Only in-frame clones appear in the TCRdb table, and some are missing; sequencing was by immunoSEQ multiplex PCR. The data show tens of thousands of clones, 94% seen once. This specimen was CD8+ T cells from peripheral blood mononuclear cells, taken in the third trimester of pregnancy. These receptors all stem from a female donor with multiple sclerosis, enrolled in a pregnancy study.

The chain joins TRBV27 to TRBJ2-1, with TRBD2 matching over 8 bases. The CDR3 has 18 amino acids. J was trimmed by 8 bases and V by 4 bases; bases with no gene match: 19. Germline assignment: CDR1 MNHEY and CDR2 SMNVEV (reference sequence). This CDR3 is CASSSPSGGPYGMDEQFF. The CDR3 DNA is TGTGCCAGCAGTTCCCCCAGCGGGGGTCCCTACGGCATGGATGAGCAGTTCTTC.

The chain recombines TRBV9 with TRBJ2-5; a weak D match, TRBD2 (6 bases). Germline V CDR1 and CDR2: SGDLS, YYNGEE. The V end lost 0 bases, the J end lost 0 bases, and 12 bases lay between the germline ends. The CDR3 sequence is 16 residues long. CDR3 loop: CASSVGGLLYQETQYF. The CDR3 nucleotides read TGTGCCAGCAGCGTAGGTGGACTACTTTACCAAGAGACCCAGTACTTC.

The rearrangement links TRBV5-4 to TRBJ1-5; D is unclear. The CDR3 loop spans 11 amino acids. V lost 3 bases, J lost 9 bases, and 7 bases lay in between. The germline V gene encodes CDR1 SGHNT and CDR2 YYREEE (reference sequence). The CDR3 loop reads CASSSGGPQHF. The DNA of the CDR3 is TGTGCCAGCAGCTCCGGAGGGCCCCAGCATTTT. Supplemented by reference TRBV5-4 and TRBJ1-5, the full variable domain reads ETGVTQSPTHLIKTRGQQVTLRCSSQSGHNTVSWYQQALGQGPQFIFQYYREEENGRGNFPPRFSGLQFPNYSSELNVNALELDDSALYLCASSSGGPQHFGDGTRLSIL.

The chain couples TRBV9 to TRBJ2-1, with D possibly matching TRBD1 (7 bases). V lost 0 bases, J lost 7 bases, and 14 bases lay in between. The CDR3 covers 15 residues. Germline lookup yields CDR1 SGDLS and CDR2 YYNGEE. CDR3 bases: TGTGCCAGCAGCGTAGGACAGGGTGGGGGGAATGAGCAGTTCTTC. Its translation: CASSVGQGGGNEQFF.

The CDR3 DNA reads TGTGCCAGCAGGTTTACAGGGGGGGATGAGACCCAGTACTTC. Translated: CASRFTGGDETQYF. This rearrangement joins TRBV27 to TRBJ2-5; D may be TRBD1 (8 bases). V lost 6 bases, J lost 5 bases, and 16 bases lay in between. In germline, CDR1 is MNHEY, CDR2 SMNVEV (reference sequence). This CDR3 is 14 amino acids long.

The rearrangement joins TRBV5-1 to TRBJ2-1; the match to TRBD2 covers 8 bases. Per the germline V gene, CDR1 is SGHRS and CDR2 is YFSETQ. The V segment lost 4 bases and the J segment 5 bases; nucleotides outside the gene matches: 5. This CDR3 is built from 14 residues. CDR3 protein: CASSGWTSHNEQFF. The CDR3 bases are TGCGCCAGCAGCGGGTGGACTAGCCACAATGAGCAGTTCTTC.

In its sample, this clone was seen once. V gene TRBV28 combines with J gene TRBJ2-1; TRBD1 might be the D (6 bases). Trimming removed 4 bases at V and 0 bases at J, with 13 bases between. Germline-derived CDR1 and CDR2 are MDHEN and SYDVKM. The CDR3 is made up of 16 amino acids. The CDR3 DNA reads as TGTGCCAGCAGTTCCGACAGGAAGAGCTCCTACAATGAGCAGTTCTTC. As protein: CASSSDRKSSYNEQFF.

CDR3 DNA: TGTGCCACCAGCAGAGAGACTCAGGGCGGCGACACCATATATTTT. Encoded protein: CATSRETQGGDTIYF. The chain has TRBV15 and TRBJ1-3, with a possible D match to TRBD1 (5 bases). Germline CDR1 reads LNHNV; CDR2 reads YYDKDF (reference sequence). The length of the CDR3 is 15 residues. V lost 0 bases and J lost 8, with 14 bases in between.

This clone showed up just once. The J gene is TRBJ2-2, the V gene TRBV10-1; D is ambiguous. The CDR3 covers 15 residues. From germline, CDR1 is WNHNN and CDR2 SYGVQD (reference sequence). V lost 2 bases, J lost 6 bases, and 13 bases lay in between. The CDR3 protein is CASSEPGGRPGELFF. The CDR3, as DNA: TGCGCCAGCAGTGAGCCTGGCGGCCGGCCCGGGGAGCTGTTTTTT.

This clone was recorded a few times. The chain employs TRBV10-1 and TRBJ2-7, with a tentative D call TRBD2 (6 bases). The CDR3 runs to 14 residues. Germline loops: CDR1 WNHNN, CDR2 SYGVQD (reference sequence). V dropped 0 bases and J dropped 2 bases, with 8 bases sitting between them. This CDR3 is CASSESGEAYEQYF. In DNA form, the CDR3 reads TGCGCCAGCAGTGAGTCGGGGGAGGCCTACGAGCAGTACTTC.

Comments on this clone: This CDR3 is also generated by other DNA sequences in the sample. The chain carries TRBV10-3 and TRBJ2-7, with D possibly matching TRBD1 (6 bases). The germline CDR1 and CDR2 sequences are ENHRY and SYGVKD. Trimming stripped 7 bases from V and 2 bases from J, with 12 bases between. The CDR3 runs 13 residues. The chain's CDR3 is CAITADRTYEQYF. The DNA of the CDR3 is TGTGCCATCACCGCGGACAGAACCTACGAGCAGTACTTC.

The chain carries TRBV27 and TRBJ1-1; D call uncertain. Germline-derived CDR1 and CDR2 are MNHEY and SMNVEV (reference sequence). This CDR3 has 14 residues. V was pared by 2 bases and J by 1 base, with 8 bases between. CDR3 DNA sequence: TGTGCCAGCAGTTTAGGTGAGGGGAACACTGAAGCTTTCTTT. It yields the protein CASSLGEGNTEAFF.

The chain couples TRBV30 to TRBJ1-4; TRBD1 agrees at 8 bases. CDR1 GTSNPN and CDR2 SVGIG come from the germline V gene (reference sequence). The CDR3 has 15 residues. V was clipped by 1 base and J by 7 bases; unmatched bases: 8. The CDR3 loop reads CAWSAQDRVFEKLFF. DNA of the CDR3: TGTGCCTGGAGTGCCCAGGACAGGGTGTTTGAAAAACTGTTTTTT.

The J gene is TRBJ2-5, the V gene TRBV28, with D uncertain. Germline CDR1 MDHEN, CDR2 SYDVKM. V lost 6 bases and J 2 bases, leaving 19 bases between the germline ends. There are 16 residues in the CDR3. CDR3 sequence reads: CASRLYPDGGQETQYF. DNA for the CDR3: TGTGCCAGCAGGCTGTATCCAGACGGCGGACAAGAGACCCAGTACTTC.

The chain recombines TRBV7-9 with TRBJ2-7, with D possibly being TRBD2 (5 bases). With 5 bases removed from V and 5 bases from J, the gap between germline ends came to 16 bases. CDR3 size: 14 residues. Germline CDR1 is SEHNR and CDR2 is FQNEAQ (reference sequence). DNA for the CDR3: TGTGCCAGCAGCCGCCAGGAGGTTGGTAACGAGCAGTACTTC. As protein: CASSRQEVGNEQYF.

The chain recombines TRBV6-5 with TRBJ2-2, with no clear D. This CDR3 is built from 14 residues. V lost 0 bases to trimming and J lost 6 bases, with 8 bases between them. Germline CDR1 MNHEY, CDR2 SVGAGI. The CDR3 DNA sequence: TGTGCCAGCAGTTACTCCCTAGTGCCCGGGGAGCTGTTTTTT. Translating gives CASSYSLVPGELFF.

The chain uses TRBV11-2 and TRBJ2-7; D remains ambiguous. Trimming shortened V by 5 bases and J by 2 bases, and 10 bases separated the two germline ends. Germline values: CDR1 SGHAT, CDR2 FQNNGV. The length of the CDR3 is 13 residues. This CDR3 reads CASSGSETYEQYF. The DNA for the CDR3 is TGTGCCAGCAGCGGAAGCGAAACCTACGAGCAGTACTTC.

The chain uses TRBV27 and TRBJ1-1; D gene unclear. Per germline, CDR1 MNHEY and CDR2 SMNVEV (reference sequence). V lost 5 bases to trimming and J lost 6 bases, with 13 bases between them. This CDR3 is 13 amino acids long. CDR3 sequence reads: CASSARTDSEAFF. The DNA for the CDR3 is TGTGCCAGCAGTGCCCGGACGGACTCTGAAGCTTTCTTT.

The CDR3 loop reads CASSLQATNEKLFF. The DNA for the CDR3 is TGTGCCAGCAGTCTACAGGCAACTAATGAAAAACTGTTTTTT. V and J are TRBV28 and TRBJ1-4, with a tentative D call TRBD1 (5 bases). The V and J ends lost 5 bases and 0 bases respectively, with 7 bases between them. The CDR3 runs to 14 residues. Germline V gives CDR1 MDHEN, CDR2 SYDVKM.

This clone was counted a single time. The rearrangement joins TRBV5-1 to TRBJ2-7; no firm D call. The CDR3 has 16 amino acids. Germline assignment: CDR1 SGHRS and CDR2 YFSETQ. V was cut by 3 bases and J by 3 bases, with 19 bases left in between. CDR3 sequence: CASSWAHERSYYEQYF. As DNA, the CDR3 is TGCGCCAGCAGCTGGGCCCATGAGAGATCCTACTACGAGCAGTACTTC.

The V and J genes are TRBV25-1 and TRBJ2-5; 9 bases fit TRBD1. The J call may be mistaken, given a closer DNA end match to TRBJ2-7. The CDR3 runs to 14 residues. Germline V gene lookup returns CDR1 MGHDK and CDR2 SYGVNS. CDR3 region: CASSKGTGTYEQYF. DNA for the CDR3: TGTGCCAGCAGTAAGGGGACAGGGACCTACGAGCAGTACTTC.

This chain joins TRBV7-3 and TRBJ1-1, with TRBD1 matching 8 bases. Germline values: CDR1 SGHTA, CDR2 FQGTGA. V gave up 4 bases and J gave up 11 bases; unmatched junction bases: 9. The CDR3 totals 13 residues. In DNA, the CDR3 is TGTGCCAGCAGCTGGGACAGGAGGGGTTATGCTTTCTTT. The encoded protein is CASSWDRRGYAFF.

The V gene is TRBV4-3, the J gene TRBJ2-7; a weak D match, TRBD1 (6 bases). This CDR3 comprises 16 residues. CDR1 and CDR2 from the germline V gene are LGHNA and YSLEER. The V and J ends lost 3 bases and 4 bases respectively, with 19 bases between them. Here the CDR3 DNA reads TGCGCCAGCAGCCATCTGGGGGCTAGCAGTATATACGAGCAGTACTTC. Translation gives CASSHLGASSIYEQYF.

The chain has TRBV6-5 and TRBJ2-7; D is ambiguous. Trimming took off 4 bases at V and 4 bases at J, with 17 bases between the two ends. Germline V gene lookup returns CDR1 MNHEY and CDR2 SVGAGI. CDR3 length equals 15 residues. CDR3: CASSSLSPIQYEQYF. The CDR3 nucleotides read TGTGCCAGCAGTTCCCTGTCCCCGATACAGTACGAGCAGTACTTC.

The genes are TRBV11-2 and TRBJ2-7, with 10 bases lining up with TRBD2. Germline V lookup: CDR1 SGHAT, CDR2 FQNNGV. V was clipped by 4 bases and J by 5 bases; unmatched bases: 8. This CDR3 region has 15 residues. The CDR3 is CASSSSGTSVHEQYF. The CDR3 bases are TGTGCCAGCAGCTCGTCCGGGACTAGCGTCCACGAGCAGTACTTC.